Given below is one T cell receptor (beta chain) in context. The data were obtained in a study of T cells in localized non-small cell lung cancer. The method was immunoSEQ multiplex PCR; TCRdb's version includes in-frame clones alone and lacks a portion of them. The sample has about 82,000 clones, around 82% seen once. The TCR comes from a man between 40 and 70 years old with stage II squamous cell lung carcinoma. Source: PBMCs, taken before any cancer treatment.

The CDR3 nucleotides are TGCGCCAGCAGCTTGGATGGCAGGGGGAACACTGAAGCTTTCTTT. Translation gives CASSLDGRGNTEAFF. The chain carries TRBV5-1 and TRBJ1-1, with a weak D call TRBD1 (6 bases). CDR3 size: 15 residues. V shed 0 bases and J shed 1 base, with 10 bases lying between them. Germline CDR1 is SGHRS and CDR2 is YFSETQ.